The rows below give T cell receptor beta chains drawn from one sample of a study of blood T cell repertoires in COVID-19. Produced via immunoSEQ multiplex PCR; TCRdb's table is partial and in-frame only. The data show roughly 500,000 clones, around nine tenths seen once. The sample was PBMCs or T cells enriched from blood (not recorded which). The receptor set was obtained from a woman aged 40 to 50 who had recovered from COVID-19. The CDR3 runs from the conserved cysteine through the conserved F or W. The order of the fields is J gene, clone size, V gene, D gene, CDR3 DNA, CDR3 protein. A D gene is named only where the DNA matches it firmly. Some rows mark clone size as missing; the rest say once, few, many or name a class of expanded clone.

TRBJ1-5 NA TRBV10-3 NA TGTGCCATCAGTGGAAGCGAGAATAGCAATCAGCCCCAGCATTTT CAISGSENSNQPQHF
TRBJ2-1 NA TRBV21-1 NA TGTGCCAGCAGCAAAGTGGCCAGGCACAATGAGCAGTTCTTC CASSKVARHNEQFF
TRBJ2-2 NA TRBV6-5 TRBD1 TGTGCCAGCAGTTACTCGTGGACAGGCTCATCCGGGGAGCTGTTTTTT CASSYSWTGSSGELFF
TRBJ2-1 NA TRBV7-2 NA TGTGCCAGCAGCTTAGCGGGGACACCTATATACAATGAGCAGTTCTTC CASSLAGTPIYNEQFF
TRBJ2-2 once TRBV5-1 TRBD2 TGCGCCAGCAGCTTGCTTACGGGAGGTAACACCGGGGAGCTGTTTTTT CASSLLTGGNTGELFF
TRBJ2-3 few TRBV6-1 TRBD2 TGTGCCAGCAGTGAGACCCGCGGGAGATTCACAGATACGCAGTATTTT CASSETRGRFTDTQYF
TRBJ2-1 NA TRBV13 NA TGTGCCAGCAGCTCCAGCCAGCGGCAGTTCTTC CASSSSQRQFF
TRBJ1-2 NA TRBV24-1 NA TGTGCCACCAGTGACAGGGGAAGGAACTATGGCTACACCTTC CATSDRGRNYGYTF
TRBJ2-5 NA TRBV28 TRBD2 TGTGCCAGCAGTCCCCGTCCTGATGGACTAGCGGAAGAGACCCAGTACTTC CASSPRPDGLAEETQYF
TRBJ2-1 NA TRBV5-1 TRBD2 TGCGCCAGCAGCTTGGCTATGGCTGCGGGAGCGTGGAATGAGCAGTTCTTC CASSLAMAAGAWNEQFF
TRBJ1-3 NA TRBV10-3 NA TGTGCCATCAGTGAGGTCGTGGAGAGGAATTTGGCCTACTCTGGAAACACCATATATTTT CAISEVVERNLAYSGNTIYF
TRBJ2-3 NA TRBV7-7 TRBD2 TGTGCTAGCAGCTTAGTAAGCGGGACCACAGATACGCAGTATTTT CASSLVSGTTDTQYF
TRBJ1-4 NA TRBV5-4 TRBD1 TGTGCCAGCAGCTGGGGGGCCCCCACAGGGGGCAGGGAAAAACTGTTTTTT CASSWGAPTGGREKLFF
TRBJ1-2 NA TRBV6-2/TRBV6-3 NA TGTGCCAGCAGTTACGGAGGGCATGGCTACACCTTC CASSYGGHGYTF
TRBJ2-7 NA TRBV20-1 TRBD2 TGCAGTGCTAGTTCTGGCGGGAGGGATTACGAGCAGTACTTC CSASSGGRDYEQYF
TRBJ2-1 NA TRBV27 NA TGTGCCAGCAGTCCCACCCAGAGGAGCTCCTACAATGAGCAGTTCTTC CASSPTQRSSYNEQFF
TRBJ2-3 NA TRBV2 TRBD2 TGTGCCAGCAGTGGGGACTACACAGATACGCAGTATTTT CASSGDYTDTQYF
TRBJ2-1 NA TRBV7-6 TRBD1 TGTGCCAGCACCATGGCCGCAGCCGCCACAGGGGGCAGTTATATCAATGAGCAGTTCTTC CASTMAAAATGGSYINEQFF
TRBJ2-2 NA TRBV5-4 TRBD1 TGTGCCAGCAGGCTTAAACAGGGGGCGCCGGACACCGGGGAGCTGTTTTTT CASRLKQGAPDTGELFF
TRBJ1-3 NA TRBV7-9 TRBD1 TGTGCCAGCAGCTTAGCGACAGGGGGCTCTGGAAACACCATATATTTT CASSLATGGSGNTIYF
TRBJ1-5 NA TRBV10-1 TRBD1 TGCGCCAGCAGTGAAGTGTTCGGGACAGGGGATCAGCCCCAGCATTTT CASSEVFGTGDQPQHF
TRBJ2-7 NA TRBV5-1 TRBD1 TGCGCCAGTCGGGACAGGGGTAACCCCTACGAGCAGTACTTC CASRDRGNPYEQYF
TRBJ2-1 NA TRBV2 TRBD2 TGTGCCAGCAGTGAAAGGGTGTTAGCGGGAAACGAGCAGTTCTTC CASSERVLAGNEQFF
TRBJ1-5 NA TRBV6-2/TRBV6-3 NA TGTGCCAGCAGTTACGGGGGGAAGCCCCAGCATTTT CASSYGGKPQHF
TRBJ1-1 NA TRBV5-1 NA TGCGCCAGCGCAAGTCAGGCCTCGAACACTGAAGCTTTCTTT CASASQASNTEAFF
TRBJ2-1 NA TRBV11-3 NA TGTGCCAGCAGCTTAAATCCGGGGAGCGGCAATGAGCAGTTCTTC CASSLNPGSGNEQFF
TRBJ2-6 NA TRBV28 TRBD1 TGTGCCAGCAGTTTACAAGGACAGGGGGCGCCTGGGGCCAACGTCCTGACTTTC CASSLQGQGAPGANVLTF
TRBJ1-5 NA TRBV6-4 NA TGTGCCAGCAGTGACGACCGGGGGGGCAATCAGCCCCAGCATTTT CASSDDRGGNQPQHF
TRBJ2-1 NA TRBV7-9 TRBD1 TGTGCCAGCAGCCCTGGGACAGGGGGCAGGGGTGAGCAGTTCTTC CASSPGTGGRGEQFF
TRBJ2-2 NA TRBV4-2 TRBD2 TGTGCCAGCACCCTAAGTGGGGCGGGAGGCACCTCGAGGGAGCTGTTTTTT CASTLSGAGGTSRELFF
TRBJ2-3 NA TRBV27 TRBD2 TGTGCCAGCACCTACACCGGGCTAGCGGGCACAGATACGCAGTATTTT CASTYTGLAGTDTQYF
TRBJ2-7 NA TRBV10-1 TRBD2 TGCGCCAGCAGTGAGGGGACTAGCGGACCCTACGAGCAGTACTTC CASSEGTSGPYEQYF
TRBJ1-1 once TRBV25-1 TRBD1 TGTGCCAGCAGTGATTGGGGGACAGAGAACACTGAAGCTTTCTTT CASSDWGTENTEAFF
TRBJ1-2 NA TRBV6-2/TRBV6-3 NA TGTGCCAGCAGTTACTCGACGGGGAACTATGGCTACACCTTC CASSYSTGNYGYTF
TRBJ1-2 once TRBV5-5 TRBD1 TGTGCCAGCAGCTCCACAGGGGGCGTGATTGGCTACACCTTC CASSSTGGVIGYTF
TRBJ1-2 NA TRBV13 TRBD1 TGTGCCAGCAGCCCCCGGGACAGGGGGCGCGGGAACTATGGCTACACCTTC CASSPRDRGRGNYGYTF
TRBJ2-1 NA TRBV3-1/TRBV3-2 NA TGTGCCAGCAGCCAAGATTTCGTAGGGGGGGCCGATGAGCAGTTCTTC CASSQDFVGGADEQFF
TRBJ1-4 NA TRBV11-2 NA TGTGCCAGCAGCTCAGGGGTTCGGGAAAAACTGTTTTTT CASSSGVREKLFF
TRBJ1-5 NA TRBV7-9 TRBD1 TGTGCCGGCGAGGCGGGACAGGGTGAGCCCCAGCATTTT CAGEAGQGEPQHF
TRBJ1-1 NA TRBV15 NA TGTGCCACCAGCAGACTCGTGAACACTGAAGCTTTCTTT CATSRLVNTEAFF
TRBJ2-7 NA TRBV11-1 TRBD2 TGTGCCAGCAGCTTACTGCGCGGGGGGCTGGAGCAGTACTTC CASSLLRGGLEQYF
TRBJ1-2 NA TRBV11-2 NA TGTGCCAGCAGCCCCCCTCTGAGGGTGACGGGCTACACCTTC CASSPPLRVTGYTF